This T cell receptor beta chain was sequenced in a study of beta chain features in type 1 diabetes. Study at large: Sorted cell examination encompassed 85 million to 130 million cells across all samples. Study-level results: Researchers caution that PCR might favor shorter templates, equally among patients and controls. There was a possibility that cDNA sequencing over-represented cells with high TCR expression.

This clone has a handful of counts. The antigen is undetermined. Expressed TCRB transcripts were sequenced, since all the RNA that had been isolated was reverse transcribed. Profiling relied on immunoSEQ multiplex PCR, and the TCRdb table lists in-frame clones only, not all of them. Among around 250,000 clones listed, 27% were seen once. Germline CDR1 reads MNHEY; CDR2 reads SVGAGI. The V and J ends lost 6 bases and 8 bases respectively, with 17 bases between them. This CDR3 region has 15 residues. One heparinised blood draw, averaging roughly 110 mL, came from each donor. Sequencing was done on a sample of central memory CD4+ T cells from blood. This chain joins TRBV6-5 and TRBJ1-6; no definite D call. This receptor was obtained from a man aged 25-40 years in good health. DNA of the CDR3: TGTGCCAGCAGGGATGGGCCTAACAGCTATTCACCCCTCCACTTT. Amino acids: CASRDGPNSYSPLHF.